The 13 T cell receptor beta chains reported below all come from one sample, sequenced in a study of cytomegalovirus exposure and HLA in healthy donors. PCR involved 60 Vbeta and 13 Jbeta primers. Data came from immunoSEQ multiplex PCR; TCRdb stores just in-frame clones and leaves some out. The profile shows about 200,000 clones, 83% of them singletons. Sequencing was done on a sample of PBMCs. The receptors were gathered from a girl aged 10-17 years in good health and CMV-seronegative.

V and J are TRBV6-6 and TRBJ2-2; 7 bases match TRBD2. V lost 8 bases, J lost 5 bases, and 8 bases stayed unmatched. The CDR3 length is 14 residues. Germline assignment: CDR1 MNHNY and CDR2 SVGAGI (reference sequence). CDR3 bases: TGTGCCAGCCTCGGCGGGGGTGGGACCGGGGAGCTGTTTTTT. Protein product: CASLGGGGTGELFF.

The rearrangement links TRBV27 to TRBJ2-2; 11 positions agree with TRBD2. This CDR3 contains 18 residues. The V gene end was trimmed by 4 bases and the J gene end by 2 bases; junction bases not matched to a gene: 9. Germline CDR1 is MNHEY and CDR2 is SMNVEV (reference sequence). This CDR3 is CASSSTPLAGGNTGELFF. The CDR3 DNA sequence: TGTGCCAGCAGTTCCACTCCTCTAGCGGGGGGTAACACCGGGGAGCTGTTTTTT.

This clone was observed a few times. The junction shows a germline mismatch at one end, possibly a read error. The chain joins TRBV4-1 to TRBJ2-5, with 8 bases lining up with TRBD1. This CDR3 has 15 amino acids. Germline V gives CDR1 MGHRA, CDR2 YSYEKL. The CDR3 loop is CASSQGGQAQETQYF. CDR3 nucleotide sequence: TGTGCCAGCAGCCAAGGGGGACAGGCCCAAGAGACCCAGTACTTC.

The chain uses TRBV7-2 and TRBJ2-1; D is possibly TRBD2 (5 bases). Trimming cost V 5 bases and J 7 bases, with 12 bases left between them. Germline CDR1 SGHTA, CDR2 FQGNSA. The CDR3 sequence is 13 residues long. CDR3 protein: CASSTRTGNEQFF. Written as DNA, the CDR3 is TGTGCCAGCAGCACCCGGACGGGGAATGAGCAGTTCTTC.

The rearrangement links TRBV2 to TRBJ1-2; D unclear. CDR1 and CDR2 (germline): SNHLY, FYNNEI. The CDR3 is 11 amino acids. With 9 bases removed from V and 8 bases from J, the gap between germline ends came to 13 bases. This CDR3 is CARIHERGYTF. Here the CDR3 DNA reads TGTGCCAGGATCCATGAACGGGGCTACACCTTC.

This clone appeared a single time. At one boundary the junction diverges from the germline segment, which might be a read error. This chain joins TRBV7-2 and TRBJ2-1; TRBD2 aligns across 7 bases. The germline gives CDR1 SGHTA, CDR2 FQGNSA. The CDR3 is made up of 15 amino acids. CDR3 in DNA: TGTGCCAGCAGCGTAGCGGGCCCAAGCTACAATGAGCAGTTCTTC. It encodes CASSVAGPSYNEQFF.

This rearrangement joins TRBV2 to TRBJ1-1; 9 bases fit TRBD1. The CDR3 length is 14 residues. J was trimmed by 7 bases and V by 6 bases; bases with no gene match: 9. Germline assignment: CDR1 SNHLY and CDR2 FYNNEI. This CDR3 reads CASSTQGAPLEAFF. The CDR3 nucleotides are TGTGCCAGCAGCACACAGGGGGCTCCCCTTGAAGCTTTCTTT.

The J gene is TRBJ1-3, the V gene TRBV11-2; no reliable D call. V was cut by 8 bases and J by 3 bases, with 11 bases left in between. The CDR3 is 13 amino acids. Looked up from germline, CDR1 is SGHAT and CDR2 is FQNNGV. The CDR3 region has the DNA TGTGCCAGCCTCGCACATATTGGAAACACCATATATTTT. Its protein is CASLAHIGNTIYF.

The gene calls are TRBV7-9 and TRBJ1-5; 10 nucleotides agree with TRBD1. V shed 5 bases and J 6 bases; nucleotides not matched to a gene: 7. Germline assignment: CDR1 SEHNR and CDR2 FQNEAQ (reference sequence). The CDR3 runs to 15 residues. This chain's CDR3 is CASSPGTGDGQPQHF. The CDR3 nucleotides read TGTGCCAGCAGCCCAGGGACAGGGGATGGTCAGCCCCAGCATTTT.

The V call is TRBV5-6, the J call TRBJ1-2; D ambiguous. V gave up 0 bases and J gave up 7 bases, with 7 bases separating them. The CDR3 contains 12 residues. Germline V gives CDR1 SGHDT, CDR2 YYEEEE. CDR3 DNA sequence: TGTGCCAGCAGCTTGGAACAGTTTGGCTACACCTTC. Protein: CASSLEQFGYTF.

The J gene is TRBJ1-2, the V gene TRBV6-1; D gene unclear. The CDR3 consists of 11 residues. Trimming left V 6 bases short and J 4 bases short, with 6 bases between. The germline V gene encodes CDR1 MNHNS and CDR2 SASEGT. The CDR3 loop is CASSNFYGYTF. The DNA for the CDR3 is TGTGCCAGCAGCAATTTCTATGGCTACACCTTC.

The V and J genes are TRBV10-3 and TRBJ1-5, with D possibly being TRBD1 (6 bases). V was cut by 3 bases and J by 6 bases, with 9 bases left in between. CDR3 length: 13 residues. Germline CDR1 is ENHRY and CDR2 is SYGVKD. The CDR3 is CAISDWTVQPQHF. The CDR3 nucleotides read TGTGCCATCAGTGATTGGACAGTTCAGCCCCAGCATTTT.

The V call is TRBV19, the J call TRBJ2-5; maybe TRBD1 (7 bases). Looked up from germline, CDR1 is LNHDA and CDR2 is SQIVND (reference sequence). The V and J ends lost 5 bases and 5 bases respectively, with 15 bases between them. This CDR3 region has 14 residues. CDR3 sequence (DNA): TGTGCCAGTAGTCAAGACGGGGGACAGGAGACCCAGTACTTC. Protein product: CASSQDGGQETQYF.